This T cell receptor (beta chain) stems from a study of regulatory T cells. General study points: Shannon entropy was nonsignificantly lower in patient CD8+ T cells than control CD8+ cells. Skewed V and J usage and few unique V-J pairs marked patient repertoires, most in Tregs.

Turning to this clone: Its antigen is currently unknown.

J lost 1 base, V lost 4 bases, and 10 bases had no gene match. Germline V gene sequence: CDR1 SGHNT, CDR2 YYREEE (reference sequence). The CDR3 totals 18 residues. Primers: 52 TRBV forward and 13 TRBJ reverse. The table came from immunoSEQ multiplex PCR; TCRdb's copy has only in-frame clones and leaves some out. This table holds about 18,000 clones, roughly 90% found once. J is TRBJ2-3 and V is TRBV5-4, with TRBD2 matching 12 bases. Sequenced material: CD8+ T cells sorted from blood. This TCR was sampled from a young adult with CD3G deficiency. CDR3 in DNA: TGTGCCAGCAGCAAGACTAGCGGGGGAATCGCGGGCACAGATACGCAGTATTTT. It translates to CASSKTSGGIAGTDTQYF.